One sample yielded the 11 T cell receptor beta chains listed below, sequenced in a study of blood T cell repertoires in COVID-19. Profiling relied on immunoSEQ multiplex PCR, and the TCRdb table lists in-frame clones only, not all of them. The table shows 160,000 or so clones, with roughly 81% occurring only once. Material: peripheral blood. The receptors were sampled from a woman aged 50 to 60 with COVID-19, enrolled during active disease.

This rearrangement joins TRBV7-6 to TRBJ1-5, with TRBD1 as a possible D gene (5 bases). Trimming left V 8 bases short and J 2 bases short, with 16 bases between. The germline gives CDR1 SGHVS, CDR2 FNYEAQ. The CDR3 consists of 15 residues. The CDR3 region has the DNA TGTGCCAGCCAAGCAACCGGGGGGGGCAATCAGCCCCAGCATTTT. As protein: CASQATGGGNQPQHF.

V is TRBV3-1 (or the pseudogene TRBV3-2) and J is TRBJ1-4, with D possibly TRBD1 on 5 matching bases. The CDR3 has 15 amino acids. Trimming cost V 4 bases and J 10 bases, with 19 bases left between them. Germline loops: CDR1 LGHDT, CDR2 YNNKEL (reference sequence). CDR3 bases: TGTGCCAGCAGCCCGGGGCCGGCGGAGGGCGGAAAACTGTTTTTT. It encodes CASSPGPAEGGKLFF.

The chain is built from TRBV6-1 and TRBJ2-6; TRBD1 is a possible D gene (6 bases). V lost 6 bases and J lost 3, with 12 bases in between. CDR1 and CDR2 (germline): MNHNS, SASEGT. The CDR3 consists of 15 residues. Here the CDR3 DNA reads TGTGCCAGCAGCCTGGGGACAATTGGGGCCAACGTCCTGACTTTC. Its protein product is CASSLGTIGANVLTF.

This clone is a singleton in its sample. The chain uses TRBV29-1 and TRBJ2-7; 7 bases map to TRBD2. V lost 2 bases, J lost 2 bases, and 9 bases stayed unmatched. CDR3 size: 15 residues. CDR1 is SQVTM and CDR2 is ANQGSEA in the germline V gene. The CDR3 DNA reads TGCAGCGTTGAATGGAACGGGGGGAGACCCTACGAGCAGTACTTC. Translated, it gives CSVEWNGGRPYEQYF.

The chain carries TRBV28 and TRBJ1-6, with D maybe TRBD1 (6 bases). V gave up 6 bases and J gave up 11 bases, with 11 bases separating them. Germline CDR1 MDHEN, CDR2 SYDVKM. This CDR3 comprises 12 residues. This CDR3 reads CASSPGQPPLHF. Written as DNA, the CDR3 is TGTGCCAGCAGCCCGGGACAACCACCCCTCCACTTT.

The V and J genes are TRBV6-5 and TRBJ2-3; TRBD2 is a possible D gene (6 bases). This CDR3 is 14 amino acids long. Trimming stripped 2 bases from V and 4 bases from J, with 10 bases between. CDR1 and CDR2 (germline): MNHEY, SVGAGI. Here the CDR3 reads CASSYRTNSDTQYF. The CDR3 coding sequence is TGTGCCAGCAGTTACCGGACTAATTCAGATACGCAGTATTTT.

The V and J genes are TRBV3-1 (or the pseudogene TRBV3-2) and TRBJ2-7, with D perhaps matching TRBD1 (5 bases). CDR3 length: 16 amino acids. Germline CDR1 and CDR2: LGHDT and YNNKEL (reference sequence). V was trimmed by 0 bases and J by 3 bases, leaving 15 bases between them. The DNA for the CDR3 is TGTGCCAGCAGCCAAGAGGGGCACAGACGCGACTACGAGCAGTACTTC. The encoded protein is CASSQEGHRRDYEQYF.

The chain has TRBV11-2 and TRBJ1-1, with 9 bases identical to TRBD1. The CDR3 consists of 13 residues. The germline V gene encodes CDR1 SGHAT and CDR2 FQNNGV. V lost 4 bases, J lost 4 bases, and 1 base stayed unmatched. CDR3 amino acids: CASSSQGATEAFF. CDR3 sequence (DNA): TGTGCCAGCAGCTCACAGGGGGCCACTGAAGCTTTCTTT.

A single count supports this clone. The CDR3 nucleotides are TGTGCCAGTAGTCCCAGGACAGGGCAGGTGATCCAAGAGACCCAGTACTTC. Residues: CASSPRTGQVIQETQYF. The chain uses TRBV19 and TRBJ2-5, with 8 bases identical to TRBD1. This CDR3 comprises 17 residues. V was pared by 5 bases and J by 1 base, with 12 bases of the junction left unmatched. Germline V gene sequence: CDR1 LNHDA, CDR2 SQIVND (reference sequence).

This clone was seen a few times. The chain combines TRBV7-9 with TRBJ1-1; TRBD1 matches 11 bases. After removal of 7 bases from V and 4 bases from J, the junction contained 5 bases not matched to a gene. The CDR3 loop spans 14 amino acids. Germline CDR1 reads SEHNR; CDR2 reads FQNEAQ (reference sequence). The CDR3 region is CASTRTGGGTEAFF. DNA of the CDR3: TGTGCCAGCACCAGGACAGGGGGCGGCACTGAAGCTTTCTTT.

This clone came up once. The chain carries TRBV5-1 and TRBJ1-1, with 7 bases lining up with TRBD1. Per germline, CDR1 SGHRS and CDR2 YFSETQ. This CDR3 is 15 amino acids long. The V and J ends lost 0 bases and 1 base, in that order; junction bases with no gene match: 3. The CDR3 DNA follows: TGCGCCAGCAGCTTGGCCGACAGGGCGAACACTGAAGCTTTCTTT. The encoded protein is CASSLADRANTEAFF.